Given below is one T cell receptor beta chain in context. Its antigen is as yet unknown. At one of its ends the junction is not consistent with the germline gene, which may arise from a read error. The data are from a study of tumor and adjacent non-tumor tissue in lung cancer. RNA was extracted from bulk tissue without any cell sorting. The normal lung tissue was taken more than 3 cm from the tumor edge. The CDR3 extends over 15 amino acids. Per the germline V gene, CDR1 is SGHAT and CDR2 is FQNNGV. Overall study findings and caveats: Top 100 clones took a larger repertoire share in normal lung. TCR diversity was significantly greater in tumor than normal lung tissue.

A modified ARM-PCR protocol with three rounds of nested PCR amplified TCRbeta. TCRdb called the multiplex PCR reads again in MiXCR, with one record for every CDR3 protein. Among 85,000 or so distinct CDR3 sequences listed, roughly three quarters were seen once. The source of this sequence is a woman in her forties or fifties with non-small cell lung cancer. The sequencing input was distant non-tumor lung tissue. The chain recombines TRBV11-2 with TRBJ2-1; 12 bases line up with TRBD2. For the CDR3, the DNA is TGTGCCAGCACCTCAGAAGCTAGCGGGAGGGCTGAGCAGCTCTTC. Protein product: CASTSEASGRAEQLF.